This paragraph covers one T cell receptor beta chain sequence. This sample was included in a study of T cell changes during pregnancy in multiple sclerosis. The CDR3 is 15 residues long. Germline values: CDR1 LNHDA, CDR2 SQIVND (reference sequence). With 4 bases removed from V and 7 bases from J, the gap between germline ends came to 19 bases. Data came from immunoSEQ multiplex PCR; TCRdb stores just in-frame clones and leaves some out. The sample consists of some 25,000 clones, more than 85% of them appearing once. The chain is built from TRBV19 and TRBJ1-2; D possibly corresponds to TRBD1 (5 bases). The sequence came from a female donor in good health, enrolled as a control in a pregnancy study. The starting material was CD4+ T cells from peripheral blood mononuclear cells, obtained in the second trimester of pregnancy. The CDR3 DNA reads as TGTGCCAGTAGTAACCGACAGACTTCATCCCGTGGCTACACCTTC. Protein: CASSNRQTSSRGYTF.